This is a list of T cell receptor beta chains from one sample in a study of CD8 T cells in Susac syndrome. TCRdb reprocessed the immunoSEQ multiplex PCR reads with MiXCR, giving one entry per CDR3 protein. Of hundreds of thousands of distinct CDR3 sequences listed, roughly 85% are singletons. The sample consisted of CD8+ T cells from PBMCs. Receptors originate from a human donor with multiple sclerosis. The CDR3 runs from the conserved cysteine through the conserved F or W. A D gene is named only where the DNA matches it firmly. Where a row states a size, it is once, few, many or the class of an expanded clone; other rows omit it.

DNA,CDR3,D,size,J,V
TGCAGCGTTGAAGACCCATTTAACACTGAAGCTTTCTTT,CSVEDPFNTEAFF,.,once,TRBJ1-1,TRBV29-1
TGTGCCTGGAGTGTACAGGGGAGCAATCAGCCCCAGCATTTT,CAWSVQGSNQPQHF,TRBD1,.,TRBJ1-5,TRBV30
TGTGCCAGCAGCTTAGGGACAACCCATCGGGGCACAGATACGCAGTATTTT,CASSLGTTHRGTDTQYF,.,.,TRBJ2-3,TRBV7-9
TGTGCCAGTAGTATTAAGAAGCTAGACGGCCACACAGATACGCAGTATTTT,CASSIKKLDGHTDTQYF,.,.,TRBJ2-3,TRBV19
TGTGCCAGCAGTTTGGGGCGTAGCAATCAGCCCCAGCATTTT,CASSLGRSNQPQHF,.,.,TRBJ1-5,TRBV27
TGCAGTGCGCGACAGGGGGCTGGCTACACCTTC,CSARQGAGYTF,TRBD1,.,TRBJ1-2,TRBV20-1
TGTGCCAGCAGCTTAGAAAGCCCTACCGGGATGTTGATCTACGAGCAGTACTTC,CASSLESPTGMLIYEQYF,.,.,TRBJ2-7,TRBV7-6
TGTGCCAGCAGCTTAACCGAGAGGGGAGGAGATACGCAGTATTTT,CASSLTERGGDTQYF,.,once,TRBJ2-3,TRBV7-9
TGCAGCGTTGAGTTTGGCAGCTACGAGCAGTACTTC,CSVEFGSYEQYF,.,.,TRBJ2-7,TRBV29-1
TGTGCCTGGAAGAACAAGCCTAGGGGTTTCAACACTGAAGCTTTCTTT,CAWKNKPRGFNTEAFF,.,.,TRBJ1-1,TRBV30
TGTGCCAGCAGCCCTCTAGCGGGAGGCTTCTACAATGAGCAGTTCTTC,CASSPLAGGFYNEQFF,TRBD2,.,TRBJ2-1,TRBV7-9
TGCAGCGCCAGAGACAGAGGGAATGAGCAGTTCTTC,CSARDRGNEQFF,.,.,TRBJ2-1,TRBV29-1
TGTGCCTGGAGTCCCGGGACCACTGGGGAGACCCAGTACTTC,CAWSPGTTGETQYF,.,.,TRBJ2-5,TRBV30
TGTGCCAGCAGCTCCTACTCGACGGGGGAGAATCAGCCCCAGCATTTT,CASSSYSTGENQPQHF,.,.,TRBJ1-5,TRBV7-9
TGTGCCTGGATGCATGGGGAATCCCCCCGATACGAGCAGTACTTC,CAWMHGESPRYEQYF,.,.,TRBJ2-7,TRBV30
TGTGCCAGCAGCGAGACTAGCGGGAGGATTCGGACAGGTACGCAGTATTTT,CASSETSGRIRTGTQYF,TRBD2,.,TRBJ2-3,TRBV9
TGTGCCAGCAAAAGACAGGGGGGTTCACCCCTCCACTTT,CASKRQGGSPLHF,TRBD1,.,TRBJ1-6,TRBV28